The 22 T cell receptor beta chains below all came from one sample that was sequenced in a study of T-cell reconstitution after alpha-beta-depleted transplantation in children. Library preparation (for TCRbeta) was performed with unique molecular identifiers. Via MiXCR, TCRdb re-called the PCR reads, giving one row per CDR3 protein. The data contain some 290,000 distinct CDR3 sequences, 9.5% to 10% of them singletons. The source material was PBMCs from the stem cell graft donor, sampled from the stem cell graft. The receptors shown here come from a human donor who donated a stem cell graft to a child with SCID.

This chain uses TRBV20-1 with TRBJ1-1; D ambiguous. CDR3 size: 13 residues. Germline lookup yields CDR1 DFQATT and CDR2 SNEGSKA (reference sequence). Trimming cost V 5 bases and J 0 bases, with 10 bases left between them. CDR3: CSAPPRVNTEAFF. The CDR3 coding sequence is TGCAGTGCTCCCCCCCGGGTGAACACTGAAGCTTTCTTT.

For the CDR3, the DNA is TGTGCCACCACATTTCGGACAGGGGACACCGGGGAGCTGTTTTTT. Amino acids: CATTFRTGDTGELFF. The rearrangement links TRBV10-3 to TRBJ2-2; 9 bases map to TRBD1. With 10 bases clipped from V and 3 bases from J, the junction kept 9 bases outside the gene matches. The CDR3 extends over 15 amino acids. Per germline, CDR1 ENHRY and CDR2 SYGVKD.

The table lists this clonotype with many counts. The chain combines TRBV5-1 with TRBJ2-2; TRBD1 is a possible D gene (5 bases). The CDR3 totals 13 residues. Trimming stripped 1 base from V and 6 bases from J, with 7 bases between. Germline CDR1 SGHRS, CDR2 YFSETQ. The chain's CDR3 is CASSLKGAGELFF. The CDR3 DNA is TGCGCCAGCAGCTTGAAAGGGGCCGGGGAGCTGTTTTTT.

Many counts were recorded for this clonotype. The chain has TRBV12-3 or TRBV12-4 and TRBJ1-1, with D hard to call. Trimming removed 5 bases at V and 5 bases at J, with 15 bases between. The CDR3 has 14 residues. The CDR3 DNA is TGTGCCAGCAGTCCCCCCAGAGGGTGGACTGAAGCTTTCTTT. Translated, it gives CASSPPRGWTEAFF.

The chain joins TRBV12-3 or TRBV12-4 to TRBJ2-3, with 8 bases aligning to TRBD2. The CDR3 sequence is 16 residues long. Unmatched junction bases numbered 4, after V lost 2 bases and J lost 0 bases. The CDR3 DNA reads as TGTGCCAGCAGTTTATCGCGGGGGGTTAGCACAGATACGCAGTATTTT. This gives the protein CASSLSRGVSTDTQYF.

The chain is built from TRBV2 and TRBJ2-7; D call uncertain. The length of the CDR3 is 12 residues. CDR1 is SNHLY and CDR2 is FYNNEI in the germline V gene. V shed 2 bases and J shed 3 bases, with 5 bases lying between them. CDR3 in amino acids: CASSEMGYEQYF. The CDR3 coding sequence is TGTGCCAGCAGTGAAATGGGCTACGAGCAGTACTTC.

This clonotype has a handful of counts. The chain employs TRBV15 and TRBJ2-7; 15 bases are shared with TRBD2. The germline gives CDR1 LNHNV, CDR2 YYDKDF (reference sequence). The CDR3 consists of 13 residues. The V gene end was trimmed by 7 bases and the J gene end by 6 bases; junction bases not matched to a gene: 1. The CDR3 loop reads CATKGLAGGEQYF. DNA for the CDR3: TGTGCCACCAAGGGACTAGCGGGGGGCGAGCAGTACTTC.

This rearrangement joins TRBV12-3 or TRBV12-4 to TRBJ2-7; TRBD1 agrees at 8 bases. The CDR3 length is 15 residues. With V trimmed by 3 bases and J by 10 bases, 14 bases remained unmatched. The CDR3 DNA follows: TGTGCCAGCAGTTTTCGCCCAGGGACAGGCCCTTCTCAGTACTTC. This translates into CASSFRPGTGPSQYF.

The table lists this clonotype with many counts. This rearrangement joins TRBV10-3 to TRBJ2-7, with 10 positions matching TRBD2. The V segment lost 8 bases and the J segment 0 bases; nucleotides outside the gene matches: 1. CDR1 and CDR2 (germline): ENHRY, SYGVKD. The length of the CDR3 is 13 residues. The CDR3 region is CAIGLAASYEQYF. CDR3 DNA: TGTGCCATCGGACTAGCGGCCTCCTACGAGCAGTACTTC.

This clonotype appeared a few times. The chain joins TRBV7-9 to TRBJ2-5, with unresolved D. CDR3 length: 15 residues. The V end was cut by 5 bases, the J end by 2 bases, with 15 bases between. The germline V gene has CDR1 SEHNR and CDR2 FQNEAQ (reference sequence). The CDR3 region is CASSLRMDAQETQYF. Here the CDR3 DNA reads TGTGCCAGCAGCCTCAGGATGGACGCACAAGAGACCCAGTACTTC. The variable domain in full, with the rest retrieved from reference TRBV7-9 and TRBJ2-5, is DTGVSQNPRHKITKRGQNVTFRCDPISEHNRLYWYRQTLGQGPEFLTYFQNEAQLEKSRLLSDRFSAERPKGSFSTLEIQRTEQGDSAMYLCASSLRMDAQETQYFGPGTRLLVL.

This clonotype was seen a handful of times. This chain joins TRBV21-1 and TRBJ2-5. TRBV21-1 represents a pseudogene. The CDR3 contains 17 residues. The DNA for the CDR3 is TGTGCCAGGACAACACAGGGCCTCTGGGTGGACCAAGAGACCCAGTACTTC. It codes for CARTTQGLWVDQETQYF.

The rearrangement links TRBV29-1 to TRBJ2-5; a possible D gene is TRBD1 (6 bases). V lost 6 bases, J lost 1 base, and 18 bases lay in between. This CDR3 comprises 15 residues. Germline V CDR1 and CDR2: SQVTM, ANQGSEA. The CDR3 DNA reads as TGCAGCGTCATCCCCATCAGGGGATTCCAAGAGACCCAGTACTTC. Its protein product is CSVIPIRGFQETQYF.

This clonotype has more than one count but fewer than ten. This chain uses TRBV11-2 with TRBJ2-3; D possibly corresponds to TRBD2 (5 bases). V lost 5 bases and J lost 1, with 13 bases in between. Germline V gives CDR1 SGHAT, CDR2 FQNNGV. The CDR3 contains 15 residues. CDR3 loop: CASSLTSSGTDTQYF. The CDR3 bases are TGTGCCAGCAGCCTAACTAGTTCGGGCACAGATACGCAGTATTTT.

The chain has TRBV6-1 and TRBJ2-7, with D perhaps matching TRBD2 (6 bases). The CDR3 is 14 residues long. V was pared by 7 bases and J by 3 bases, with 16 bases between. Germline V gives CDR1 MNHNS, CDR2 SASEGT. CDR3 protein: CASKISGSGYEQYF. CDR3 DNA sequence: TGTGCCAGCAAGATTAGCGGATCAGGCTACGAGCAGTACTTC.

This clonotype was found many times. The CDR3 sequence is CASSLEKPTDTQYF. DNA for the CDR3: TGCGCCAGCAGCTTGGAGAAGCCCACAGATACGCAGTATTTT. This sequence joins TRBV5-1 and TRBJ2-3; D is unclear. The length of the CDR3 is 14 residues. Germline CDR1 is SGHRS and CDR2 is YFSETQ. With 0 bases removed from V and 2 bases from J, the gap between germline ends came to 7 bases.

The genes are TRBV9 and TRBJ2-5; unclear D gene. Trimming cost V 1 base and J 2 bases, with 6 bases left between them. Germline V CDR1 and CDR2: SGDLS, YYNGEE. The CDR3 has 13 amino acids. The CDR3 loop reads CASSVRGQETQYF. In DNA, the CDR3 is TGTGCCAGCAGCGTACGAGGACAAGAGACCCAGTACTTC.

The chain carries TRBV27 and TRBJ2-1; the match to TRBD2 covers 8 bases. Germline loops: CDR1 MNHEY, CDR2 SMNVEV (reference sequence). The CDR3 runs to 14 residues. J lost 7 bases, V lost 4 bases, and 6 bases had no gene match. This CDR3 is CASSYRGGRNEQFF. In nucleotides, the CDR3 is TGTGCCAGCAGTTACCGGGGGGGCCGTAATGAGCAGTTCTTC.

This clonotype was recorded many times. The chain is built from TRBV12-3 or TRBV12-4 and TRBJ2-2; no reliable D call. V was cut by 2 bases and J by 3 bases, with 4 bases left in between. The CDR3 is 13 amino acids. The CDR3: CASSLQHTGELFF. The CDR3 coding sequence is TGTGCCAGCAGTTTACAACACACCGGGGAGCTGTTTTTT.

This chain connects TRBV9 to TRBJ2-7, with TRBD1 matching over 9 bases. With 4 bases clipped from V and 2 bases from J, the junction kept 7 bases outside the gene matches. The germline gives CDR1 SGDLS, CDR2 YYNGEE. CDR3 size: 15 residues. DNA for the CDR3: TGTGCCAGCAGCTCCCAGGGACAGGGTACCTACGAGCAGTACTTC. Protein sequence: CASSSQGQGTYEQYF.

The chain couples TRBV6-5 to TRBJ1-1; D is undetermined. The V end lost 6 bases, the J end lost 0 bases, and 8 bases lay between the germline ends. This CDR3 region has 13 residues. The germline gives CDR1 MNHEY, CDR2 SVGAGI. DNA of the CDR3: TGTGCCAGCAGGGGATCTGTGAACACTGAAGCTTTCTTT. It is translated as CASRGSVNTEAFF.

This clonotype was observed at least ten times. One end of the junction does not line up with germline, which may come from a read error. The chain joins TRBV7-7 to TRBJ2-5; 8 nucleotides align to TRBD1. CDR3 length: 15 amino acids. Germline V lookup: CDR1 SSHAT, CDR2 FNYEAQ (reference sequence). CDR3 region: CASSLLGTGQETQYF. Written as DNA, the CDR3 is TGTGCTAGCAGCCTGCTGGGGACAGGTCAAGAGACCCAGTACTTC.

This clonotype was seen only a few times. The V gene is TRBV12-3 or TRBV12-4, the J gene TRBJ2-3; 9 nucleotides align to TRBD2. V gave up 3 bases and J gave up 5 bases; unmatched junction bases: 9. The CDR3 length is 16 residues. CDR3 coding DNA: TGTGCCAGCAGTTTCCCGAGCGGGGGGATACGAGATACGCAGTATTTT. Amino acids: CASSFPSGGIRDTQYF.